What follows are 20 T cell receptor beta chains derived from one specimen sequenced in a study of T cells in Graves' hyperthyroidism and ophthalmopathy. Amplified regions were TCR beta CDR3 sequences from RNA transcripts. HTBI primers were used for first-round RT-PCR of the TCR CDR3. TCRdb used MiXCR to reprocess the multiplex PCR reads, holding one entry per CDR3 protein. The sample holds roughly 500,000 distinct CDR3 sequences, 46% seen once. The specimen was peripheral blood or thyroid tissue (not recorded which). The receptors originated from an adult woman with Graves' disease, either hyperthyroidism or ophthalmopathy (not recorded which).

Here the CDR3 reads CASSYTGSNQETQYF. Here the CDR3 DNA reads TGTGCCAGCAGCTATACAGGGAGTAACCAAGAGACCCAGTACTTC. V and J are TRBV7-2 and TRBJ2-7, with a weak D call TRBD1 (6 bases). The J call is in doubt because the DNA end fits TRBJ2-5 better. CDR1 SGHTA and CDR2 FQGNSA come from the germline V gene. The CDR3 runs 15 residues.

As for this clonotype: Germline is not matched at one junction end, which may reflect a read error. The CDR3 sequence: CASSSKQGLVDIF. DNA of the CDR3: TGTGCCAGCAGCTCTAAACAAGGACTGGTCGACATCTTC. V is TRBV7-2 and J is TRBJ1-2; D not resolved. Germline values: CDR1 SGHTA, CDR2 FQGNSA. The CDR3 runs 13 residues.

This clonotype was picked up many times. CDR3 in amino acids: CASSQELGNSPLHF. The DNA for the CDR3 is TGTGCCAGCAGCCAAGAACTAGGGAATTCACCCCTCCACTTT. The chain is built from TRBV4-2 and TRBJ1-6; unclear D gene. The CDR3 is 14 amino acids. Germline CDR1 LGHNA, CDR2 YNFKEQ. V lost 0 bases and J lost 7, with 7 bases in between.

Remarks on this clonotype: It is likely a read error, because the conserved phenylalanine at the end of the CDR3 is missing. The chain links TRBV10-3 to TRBJ1-2; TRBD1 is a possible D gene (6 bases). This CDR3 comprises 16 residues. Germline CDR1 reads ENHRY; CDR2 reads SYGVKD. V was pared by 4 bases and J by 4 bases, with 19 bases between. CDR3 region: CAISGTDSPAIYGYTS. DNA of the CDR3: TGTGCCATCAGTGGCACGGACAGCCCCGCCATCTATGGCTACACCTCC.

This clonotype was found many times. The chain links TRBV7-9 to TRBJ2-5; a possible D gene is TRBD2 (7 bases). CDR3 length equals 20 residues. The ends were cut back, 2 bases at V and 1 base at J, with 26 bases in the middle. Germline lookup yields CDR1 SEHNR and CDR2 FQNEAQ (reference sequence). The CDR3: CASSLKGQGTLAESQETQYF. The CDR3 coding sequence is TGTGCCAGCAGCTTAAAGGGCCAGGGGACCCTAGCGGAGTCCCAAGAGACCCAGTACTTC.

The chain has TRBV2 and TRBJ1-4; TRBD1 matches at 9 bases. J was trimmed by 4 bases and V by 10 bases; bases with no gene match: 4. CDR1 and CDR2 from the germline V gene are SNHLY and FYNNEI. CDR3 size: 13 residues. The CDR3 nucleotides are TGTGCCATCCCGACAGGGGGTAATGAAAAACTGTTTTTT. This gives the protein CAIPTGGNEKLFF.

This chain uses TRBV5-6 with TRBJ2-7, with unresolved D. V lost 2 bases and J 2 bases, leaving 5 bases between the germline ends. Germline values: CDR1 SGHDT, CDR2 YYEEEE. The CDR3 spans 12 residues. Here the CDR3 DNA reads TGTGCCAGCAGCTTTGAGGCCTACGAGCAGTACTTC. This gives the protein CASSFEAYEQYF.

The rearrangement joins TRBV11-2 to TRBJ1-5; 7 bases are shared with TRBD1. Germline CDR1 SGHAT, CDR2 FQNNGV. Trimming removed 5 bases from V and 3 bases from J; junction bases left unmatched: 13. This CDR3 region has 17 residues. CDR3 nucleotide sequence: TGTGCCAGCAGCCCCCCTTCGGGACAGCAGAACAATCAGCCCCAGCATTTT. Encoded protein: CASSPPSGQQNNQPQHF.

At least ten counts were recorded for this clonotype. The V gene is TRBV20-1, the J gene TRBJ1-5; no firm D call. Deletions cut 1 base from V and 6 bases from J, with 16 bases between. From germline, CDR1 is DFQATT and CDR2 SNEGSKA (reference sequence). The CDR3 contains 15 residues. The CDR3 loop reads CSARVSSLSTQPQHF. The CDR3 DNA sequence: TGCAGTGCTAGAGTATCCAGTTTAAGTACTCAGCCCCAGCATTTT.

This clonotype was counted at least ten times. The chain couples TRBV9 to TRBJ2-5; 12 bases agree with TRBD2. CDR1 is SGDLS and CDR2 is YYNGEE in the germline V gene. The CDR3 spans 16 residues. V was pared by 4 bases and J by 4 bases, with 8 bases of the junction left unmatched. The CDR3 region is CASSSGLAGMGETQYF. CDR3 sequence (DNA): TGTGCCAGCAGCTCCGGACTAGCGGGAATGGGAGAGACCCAGTACTTC.

The CDR3 bases are TGCAGCGTTGAAGGGGGGGGGCTCGAGCAGTACTTC. Translation: CSVEGGGLEQYF. This chain joins TRBV29-1 and TRBJ2-7; maybe TRBD2 (7 bases). Looked up from germline, CDR1 is SQVTM and CDR2 is ANQGSEA. This CDR3 is built from 12 residues. The V and J ends lost 1 base and 6 bases respectively, with 10 bases between them.

CDR3 nucleotide sequence: TGTGCCACCAGCAGGAGGGGGGCGGGACAGCTAAATCAGCCCCAGCATTTT. As protein: CATSRRGAGQLNQPQHF. The V call is TRBV15, the J call TRBJ1-5; 7 bases map to TRBD1. This CDR3 contains 17 residues. V trimming: 3 bases; J trimming: 4 bases; junction bases outside the gene matches: 12. Germline V gene lookup returns CDR1 LNHNV and CDR2 YYDKDF (reference sequence). The full variable domain, its missing parts supplied by reference TRBV15 and TRBJ1-5, is DAMVIQNPRYQVTQFGKPVTLSCSQTLNHNVMYWYQQKSSQAPKLLFHYYDKDFNNEADTPDNFQSRRPNTSFCFLDIRSPGLGDTAMYLCATSRRGAGQLNQPQHFGDGTRLSIL.

The rearrangement links TRBV7-2 to TRBJ1-5; tentatively, D is TRBD1 (5 bases). CDR3 length equals 14 residues. The V end was cut by 7 bases, the J end by 5 bases, with 15 bases between. Germline V gene sequence: CDR1 SGHTA, CDR2 FQGNSA. The chain's CDR3 is CASTPSGIDQPQHF. The CDR3 bases are TGTGCCAGCACGCCTTCAGGGATAGATCAGCCCCAGCATTTT.

The sample holds a few counts of this clonotype. CDR3 DNA sequence: TGTGCCATCAGTGACCCTCGGGGACAGGGGACGGCCGGCTACACCTTC. Protein product: CAISDPRGQGTAGYTF. The chain combines TRBV10-3 with TRBJ1-2, with 10 bases lining up with TRBD1. V dropped 3 bases and J dropped 8; count of bases not matched to a gene: 12. CDR1 ENHRY and CDR2 SYGVKD come from the germline V gene. The length of the CDR3 is 16 residues.

This sequence joins TRBV5-1 and TRBJ1-4; D gene uncertain. Trimming stripped 2 bases from V and 0 bases from J, with 5 bases between. The CDR3 spans 14 residues. Per germline, CDR1 SGHRS and CDR2 YFSETQ. The CDR3 reads CASSLDSTNEKLFF. DNA for the CDR3: TGCGCCAGCAGCTTAGACTCAACTAATGAAAAACTGTTTTTT.

J is TRBJ2-7 and V is TRBV10-3; 11 nucleotides align to TRBD2. This CDR3 is 14 amino acids long. CDR1 ENHRY and CDR2 SYGVKD come from the germline V gene. Unmatched junction bases numbered 8, after V lost 7 bases and J lost 6 bases. DNA for the CDR3: TGTGCCATCAACACTAGCGGGGGCCTTCGCGAGCAGTACTTC. This encodes CAINTSGGLREQYF.

This rearrangement joins TRBV20-1 to TRBJ1-5, with unresolved D. The CDR3 contains 13 residues. The V gene's germline CDR1 is DFQATT and CDR2 SNEGSKA (reference sequence). V lost 3 bases and J 1 base, leaving 7 bases between the germline ends. This chain's CDR3 is CSARTRSNQPQHF. CDR3 nucleotides: TGCAGTGCTAGGACGCGGAGCAATCAGCCCCAGCATTTT.

The chain carries TRBV24-1 and TRBJ1-3; D is ambiguous. The CDR3 covers 14 residues. Trimming left V 3 bases short and J 1 base short, with 6 bases between. CDR1 is KGHDR, CDR2 SFDVKD, per germline. The CDR3 DNA is TGTGCCACCAGTGATACGACGTCTGGAAACACCATATATTTT. It yields the protein CATSDTTSGNTIYF.

In this sample, this clonotype turned up many times. The V call is TRBV6-5, the J call TRBJ1-5; D is perhaps TRBD1 (5 bases). V shed 7 bases and J shed 0 bases, with 13 bases lying between them. CDR1 MNHEY and CDR2 SVGAGI come from the germline V gene. This CDR3 spans 15 amino acids. The chain's CDR3 is CASTGSRVSNQPQHF. The CDR3 DNA reads as TGTGCCAGCACAGGGAGTCGGGTTAGCAATCAGCCCCAGCATTTT.

The chain uses TRBV29-1 and TRBJ2-7, with a possible D match to TRBD1 (6 bases). The CDR3 runs 14 residues. V dropped 1 base and J dropped 6 bases, with 16 bases sitting between them. Germline CDR1 and CDR2: SQVTM and ANQGSEA. The CDR3 sequence: CSVEGGTGQAEQYF. The CDR3 DNA reads as TGCAGCGTTGAAGGGGGAACAGGGCAGGCCGAGCAGTACTTC.